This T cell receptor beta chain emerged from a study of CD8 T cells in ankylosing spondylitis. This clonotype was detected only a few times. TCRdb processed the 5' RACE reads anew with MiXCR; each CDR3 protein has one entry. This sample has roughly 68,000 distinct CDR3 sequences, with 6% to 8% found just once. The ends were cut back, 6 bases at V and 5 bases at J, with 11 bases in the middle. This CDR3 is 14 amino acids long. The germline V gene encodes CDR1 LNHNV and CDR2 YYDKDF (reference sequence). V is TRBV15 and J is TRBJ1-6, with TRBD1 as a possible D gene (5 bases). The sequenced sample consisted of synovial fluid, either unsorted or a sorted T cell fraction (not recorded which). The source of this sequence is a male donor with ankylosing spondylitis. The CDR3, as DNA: TGTGCCACCAGTCTGGGGCAGAATAATTCACCCCTCCACTTT. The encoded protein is CATSLGQNNSPLHF.